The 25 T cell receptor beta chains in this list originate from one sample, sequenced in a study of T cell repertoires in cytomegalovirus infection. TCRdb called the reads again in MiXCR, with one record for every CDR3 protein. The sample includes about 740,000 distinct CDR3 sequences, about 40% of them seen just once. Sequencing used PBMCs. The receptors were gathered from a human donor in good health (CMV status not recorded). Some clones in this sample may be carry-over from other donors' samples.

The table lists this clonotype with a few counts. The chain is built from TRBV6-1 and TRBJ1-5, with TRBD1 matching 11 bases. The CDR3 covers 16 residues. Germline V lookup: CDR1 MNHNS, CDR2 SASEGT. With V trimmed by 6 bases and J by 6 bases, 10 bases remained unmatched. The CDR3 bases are TGTGCCAGCAGAAACGGACAGGGGGCGGTAGGTCAGCCCCAGCATTTT. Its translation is CASRNGQGAVGQPQHF.

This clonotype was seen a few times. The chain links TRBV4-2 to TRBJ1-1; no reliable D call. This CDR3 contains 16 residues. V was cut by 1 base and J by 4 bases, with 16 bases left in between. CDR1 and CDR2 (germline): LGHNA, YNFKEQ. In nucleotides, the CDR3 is TGTGCCAGCAGCCAAGTGCGGACGATGGGCAGCACTGAAGCTTTCTTT. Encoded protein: CASSQVRTMGSTEAFF.

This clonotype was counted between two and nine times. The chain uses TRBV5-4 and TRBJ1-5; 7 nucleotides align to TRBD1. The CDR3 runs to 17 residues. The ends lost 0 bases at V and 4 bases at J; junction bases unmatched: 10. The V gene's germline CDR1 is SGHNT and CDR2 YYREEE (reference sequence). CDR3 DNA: TGTGCCAGCAGCTTGGGTCCCCCGGGGACAGTTAATCAGCCCCAGCATTTT. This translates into CASSLGPPGTVNQPQHF.

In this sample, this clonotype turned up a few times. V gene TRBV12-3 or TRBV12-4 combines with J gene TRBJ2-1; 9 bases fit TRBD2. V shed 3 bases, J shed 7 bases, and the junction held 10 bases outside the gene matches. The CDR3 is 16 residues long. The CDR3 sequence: CASSFPASGIGNEQFF. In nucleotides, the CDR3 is TGTGCCAGCAGTTTTCCGGCTAGCGGGATTGGAAATGAGCAGTTCTTC.

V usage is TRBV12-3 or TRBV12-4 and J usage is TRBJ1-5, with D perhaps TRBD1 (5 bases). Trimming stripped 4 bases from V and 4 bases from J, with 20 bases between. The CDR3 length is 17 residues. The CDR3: CASSSPQGSLINQPQHF. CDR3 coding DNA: TGTGCCAGCAGTTCCCCGCAGGGCTCGCTGATTAATCAGCCCCAGCATTTT.

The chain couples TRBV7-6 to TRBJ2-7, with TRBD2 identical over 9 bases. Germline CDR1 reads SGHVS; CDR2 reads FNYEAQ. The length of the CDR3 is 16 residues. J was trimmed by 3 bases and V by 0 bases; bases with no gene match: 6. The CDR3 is CASSLAPAGGNYEQYF. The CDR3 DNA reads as TGTGCCAGCAGCTTAGCGCCTGCGGGAGGGAACTACGAGCAGTACTTC.

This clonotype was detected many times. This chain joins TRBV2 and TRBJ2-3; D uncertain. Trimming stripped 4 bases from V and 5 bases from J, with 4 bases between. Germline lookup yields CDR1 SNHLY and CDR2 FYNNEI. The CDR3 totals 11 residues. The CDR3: CASSGGDTQYF. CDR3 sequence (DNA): TGTGCCAGCAGTGGGGGAGATACGCAGTATTTT.

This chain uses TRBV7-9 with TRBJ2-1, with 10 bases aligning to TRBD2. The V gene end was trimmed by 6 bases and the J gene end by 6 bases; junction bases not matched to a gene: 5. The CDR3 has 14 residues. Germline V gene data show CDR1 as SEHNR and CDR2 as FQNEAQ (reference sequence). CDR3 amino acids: CASRPGTSVNEQFF. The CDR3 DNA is TGTGCCAGCAGACCCGGGACTAGCGTCAATGAGCAGTTCTTC. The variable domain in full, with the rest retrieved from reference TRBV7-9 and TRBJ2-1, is DTGVSQNPRHKITKRGQNVTFRCDPISEHNRLYWYRQTLGQGPEFLTYFQNEAQLEKSRLLSDRFSAERPKGSFSTLEIQRTEQGDSAMYLCASRPGTSVNEQFFGPGTRLTVL.

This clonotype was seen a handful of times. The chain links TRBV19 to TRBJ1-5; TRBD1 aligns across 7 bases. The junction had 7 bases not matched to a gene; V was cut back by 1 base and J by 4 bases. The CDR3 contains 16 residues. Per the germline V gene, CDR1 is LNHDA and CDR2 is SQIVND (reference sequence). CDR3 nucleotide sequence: TGTGCCAGTAGTATAGCCGGACAGGCGAAAAATCAGCCCCAGCATTTT. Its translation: CASSIAGQAKNQPQHF.

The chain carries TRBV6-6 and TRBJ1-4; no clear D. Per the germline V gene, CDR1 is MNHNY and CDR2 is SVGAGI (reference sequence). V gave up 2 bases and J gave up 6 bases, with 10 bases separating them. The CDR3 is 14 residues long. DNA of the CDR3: TGTGCCAGCAGTTACGGTGGGGAAGATGAAAAACTGTTTTTT. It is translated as CASSYGGEDEKLFF.

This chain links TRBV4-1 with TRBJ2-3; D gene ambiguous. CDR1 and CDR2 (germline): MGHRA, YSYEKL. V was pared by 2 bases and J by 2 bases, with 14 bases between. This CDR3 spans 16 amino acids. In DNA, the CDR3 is TGCGCCAGCAGCCAACTCATGGTGGGGATCACAGATACGCAGTATTTT. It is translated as CASSQLMVGITDTQYF.

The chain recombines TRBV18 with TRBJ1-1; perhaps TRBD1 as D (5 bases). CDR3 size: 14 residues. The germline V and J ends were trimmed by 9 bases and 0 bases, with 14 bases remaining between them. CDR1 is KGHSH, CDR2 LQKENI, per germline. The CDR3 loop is CASQGTALNTEAFF. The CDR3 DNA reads TGTGCCAGTCAAGGGACGGCCCTGAACACTGAAGCTTTCTTT. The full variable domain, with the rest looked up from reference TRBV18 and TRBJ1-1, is NAGVMQNPRHLVRRRGQEARLRCSPMKGHSHVYWYRQLPEEGLKFMVYLQKENIIDESGMPKERFSAEFPKEGPSILRIQQVVRGDSAAYFCASQGTALNTEAFFGQGTRLTVV.

Here the CDR3 reads CSAPGQKIYEQYF. The CDR3 bases are TGCAGTGCACCGGGACAGAAAATCTACGAGCAGTACTTC. The chain joins TRBV20-1 to TRBJ2-7; 7 bases match TRBD1. Per germline, CDR1 DFQATT and CDR2 SNEGSKA (reference sequence). The CDR3 has 13 residues. V trimming: 6 bases; J trimming: 3 bases; junction bases outside the gene matches: 8.

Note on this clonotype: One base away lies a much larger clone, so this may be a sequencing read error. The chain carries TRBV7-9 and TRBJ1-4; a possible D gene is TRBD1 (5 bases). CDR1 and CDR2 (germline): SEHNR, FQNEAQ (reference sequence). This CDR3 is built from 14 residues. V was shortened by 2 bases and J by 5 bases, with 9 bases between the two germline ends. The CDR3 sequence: CASSLWAGNEKLFF. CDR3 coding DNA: TGTGCCAGCAGCTTATGGGCAGGGAATGAAAAACTGTTTTTT.

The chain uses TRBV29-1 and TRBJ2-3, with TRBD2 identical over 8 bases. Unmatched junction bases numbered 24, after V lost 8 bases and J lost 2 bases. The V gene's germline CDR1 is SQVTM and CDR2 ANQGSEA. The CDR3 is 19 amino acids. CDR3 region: CSPHNGPLASGQYTDTQYF. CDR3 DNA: TGCAGCCCTCACAACGGCCCTTTGGCTAGCGGGCAATACACAGATACGCAGTATTTT.

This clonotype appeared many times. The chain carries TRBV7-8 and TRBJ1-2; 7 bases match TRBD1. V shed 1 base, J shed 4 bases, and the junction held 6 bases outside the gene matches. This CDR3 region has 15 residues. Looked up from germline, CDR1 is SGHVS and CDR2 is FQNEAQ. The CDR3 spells CASSLVEGAPYGYTF. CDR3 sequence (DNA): TGTGCCAGCAGCTTAGTGGAGGGGGCCCCCTATGGCTACACCTTC.

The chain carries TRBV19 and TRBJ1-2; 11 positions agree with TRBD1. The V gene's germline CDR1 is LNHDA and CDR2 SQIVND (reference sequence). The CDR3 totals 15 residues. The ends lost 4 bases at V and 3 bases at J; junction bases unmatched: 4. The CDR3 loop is CASSNRGQGDYGYTF. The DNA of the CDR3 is TGTGCCAGTAGTAACCGGGGACAGGGGGACTATGGCTACACCTTC.

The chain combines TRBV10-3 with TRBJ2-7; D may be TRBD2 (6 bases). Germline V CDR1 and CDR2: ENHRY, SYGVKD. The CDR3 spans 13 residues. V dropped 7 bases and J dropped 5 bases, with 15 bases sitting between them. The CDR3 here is CAIMPGDLDEQYF. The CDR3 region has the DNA TGTGCCATCATGCCGGGGGACTTAGACGAGCAGTACTTC.

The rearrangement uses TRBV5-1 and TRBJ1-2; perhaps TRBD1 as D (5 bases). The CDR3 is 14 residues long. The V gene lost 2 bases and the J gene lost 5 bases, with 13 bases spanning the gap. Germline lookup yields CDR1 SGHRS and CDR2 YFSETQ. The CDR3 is CASSFGAQGYGYTF. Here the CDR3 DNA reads TGCGCCAGCAGCTTCGGGGCCCAGGGATATGGCTACACCTTC.

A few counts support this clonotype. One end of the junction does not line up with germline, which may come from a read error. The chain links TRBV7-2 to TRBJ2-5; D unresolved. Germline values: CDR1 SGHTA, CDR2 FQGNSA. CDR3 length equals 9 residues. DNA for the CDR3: TGTGCCAGCAGCTCCCGCCGTAACTTC. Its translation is CASSSRRNF.

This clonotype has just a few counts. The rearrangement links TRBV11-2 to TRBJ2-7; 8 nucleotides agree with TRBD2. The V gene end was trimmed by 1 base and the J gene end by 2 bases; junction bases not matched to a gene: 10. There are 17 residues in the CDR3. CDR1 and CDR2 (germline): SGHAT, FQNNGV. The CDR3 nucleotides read TGTGCCAGCAGCTTAGTTGGGCAGGGACTAGTCACCTACGAGCAGTACTTC. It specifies CASSLVGQGLVTYEQYF. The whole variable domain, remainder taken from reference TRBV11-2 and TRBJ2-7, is EAGVAQSPRYKIIEKRQSVAFWCNPISGHATLYWYQQILGQGPKLLIQFQNNGVVDDSQLPKDRFSAERLKGVDSTLKIQPAKLEDSAVYLCASSLVGQGLVTYEQYFGPGTRLTVT.

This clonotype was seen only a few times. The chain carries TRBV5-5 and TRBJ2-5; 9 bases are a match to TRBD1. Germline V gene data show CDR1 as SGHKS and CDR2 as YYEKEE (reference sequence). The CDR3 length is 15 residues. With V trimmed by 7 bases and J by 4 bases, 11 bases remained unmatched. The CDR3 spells CASHKPGQGAETQYF. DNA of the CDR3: TGTGCCAGCCACAAACCGGGACAGGGAGCAGAGACCCAGTACTTC.

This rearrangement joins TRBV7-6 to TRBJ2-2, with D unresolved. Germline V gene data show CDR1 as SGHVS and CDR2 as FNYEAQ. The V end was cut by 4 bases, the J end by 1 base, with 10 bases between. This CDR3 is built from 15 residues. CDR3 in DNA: TGTGCCAGCAGCTCTCGGACCCAGAACACCGGGGAGCTGTTTTTT. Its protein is CASSSRTQNTGELFF. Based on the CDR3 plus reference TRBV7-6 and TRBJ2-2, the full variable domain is GAGVSQSPRYKVTKRGQDVALRCDPISGHVSLYWYRQALGQGPEFLTYFNYEAQQDKSGLPNDRFSAERPEGSISTLTIQRTEQRDSAMYRCASSSRTQNTGELFFGEGSRLTVL.

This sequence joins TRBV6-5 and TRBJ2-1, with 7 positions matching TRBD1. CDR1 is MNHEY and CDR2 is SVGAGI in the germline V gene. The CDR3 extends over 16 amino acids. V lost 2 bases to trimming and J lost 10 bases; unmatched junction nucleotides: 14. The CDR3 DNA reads TGTGCCAGCAGTTACCGGCCCGACAGGGATGTTGTGGAGCAGTTCTTC. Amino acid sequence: CASSYRPDRDVVEQFF.

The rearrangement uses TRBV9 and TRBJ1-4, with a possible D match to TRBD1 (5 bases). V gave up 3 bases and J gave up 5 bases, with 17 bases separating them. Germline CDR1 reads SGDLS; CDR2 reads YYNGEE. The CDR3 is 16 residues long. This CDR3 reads CASSAGGANPNEKLFF. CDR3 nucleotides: TGTGCCAGCAGCGCTGGTGGGGCTAACCCGAATGAAAAACTGTTTTTT. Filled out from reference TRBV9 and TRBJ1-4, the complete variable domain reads DSGVTQTPKHLITATGQRVTLRCSPRSGDLSVYWYQQSLDQGLQFLIQYYNGEERAKGNILERFSAQQFPDLHSELNLSSLELGDSALYFCASSAGGANPNEKLFFGSGTQLSVL.